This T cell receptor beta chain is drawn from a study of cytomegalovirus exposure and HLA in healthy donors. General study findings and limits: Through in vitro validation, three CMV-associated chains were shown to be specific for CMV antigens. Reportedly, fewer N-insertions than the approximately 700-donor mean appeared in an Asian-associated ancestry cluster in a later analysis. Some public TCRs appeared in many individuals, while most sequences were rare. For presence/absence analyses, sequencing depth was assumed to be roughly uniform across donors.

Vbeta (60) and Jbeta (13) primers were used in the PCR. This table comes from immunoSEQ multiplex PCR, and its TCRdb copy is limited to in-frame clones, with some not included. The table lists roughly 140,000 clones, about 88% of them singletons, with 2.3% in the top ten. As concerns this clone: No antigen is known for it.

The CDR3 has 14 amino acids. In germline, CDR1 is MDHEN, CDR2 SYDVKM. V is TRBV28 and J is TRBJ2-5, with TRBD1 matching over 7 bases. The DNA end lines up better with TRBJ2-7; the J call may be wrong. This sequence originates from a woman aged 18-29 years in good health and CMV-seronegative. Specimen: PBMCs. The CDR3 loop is CASSYRDSSYEQYF. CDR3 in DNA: TGTGCCAGCAGTTACAGGGACAGCTCCTACGAGCAGTACTTC.